The sequence of this T cell receptor beta chain was determined in a study of early T cells in non-severe SARS-CoV-2 infection. About the research overall: Chains stayed unpaired after sequencing of bulk RNA from unsorted whole blood.

The CDR3 sequence is 16 residues long. The V gene end was trimmed by 7 bases and the J gene end by 7 bases; junction bases not matched to a gene: 11. CDR1 is MNHEY, CDR2 SVGEGT, per germline. Study-level points and caveats: Private and CD4 specificities were missed by VDJdb matching, skewed to anti-spike CD8.

Researchers attached unique molecular identifiers to individual cDNA molecules. TCRdb reanalysed the 5' RACE reads using MiXCR and keeps one entry per CDR3 protein. This sample carries 68,000 or so distinct CDR3 sequences, less than 15% of them seen once, and the ten largest clones take around 1.8%. This clonotype has a handful of counts. Its antigen is not identified. This TCR was sampled from an adult who was a healthcare worker with PCR-confirmed SARS-CoV-2 infection or an uninfected control (not recorded which). The sequenced sample consisted of whole blood. The rearrangement uses TRBV6-2 or TRBV6-3 and TRBJ2-1, with 12 bases lining up with TRBD1. The CDR3 sequence is CASNLIGTGGVNEQFF. The CDR3, as DNA: TGTGCCAGCAATTTAATCGGGACAGGGGGCGTGAATGAGCAGTTCTTC.